The 6 T cell receptor beta chains in this list originate from one sample, sequenced in a study of T cells after yellow fever vaccination. TCRdb reprocessed the 5' RACE reads via MiXCR and lists one record per CDR3 protein. The repertoire holds 200,000 to 300,000 distinct CDR3 sequences, with 6.9% as singletons. Sequencing used CD4+ T cells sorted from PBMCs, obtained 15 days after the yellow fever booster vaccination. These receptors were collected from a young man who received the YFV17D yellow fever vaccine.

The chain uses TRBV12-3 or TRBV12-4 and TRBJ1-6; possibly TRBD1 for D (6 bases). Trimming removed 5 bases from V and 7 bases from J, with 15 bases in between. The CDR3 spans 15 residues. CDR3 DNA sequence: TGTGCCAGCAGTCAACCCTCAGGGGACAATTCACCCCTCCACTTT. It yields the protein CASSQPSGDNSPLHF.

This clonotype occurred a few times. V and J are TRBV6-1 and TRBJ2-5, with D perhaps matching TRBD1 or TRBD2 (5 bases each). This CDR3 region has 13 residues. Germline loops: CDR1 MNHNS, CDR2 SASEGT. V lost 6 bases and J 4 bases, leaving 12 bases between the germline ends. The CDR3 sequence: CASRGDLGETQYF. The DNA for the CDR3 is TGTGCCAGCAGAGGGGACCTGGGAGAGACCCAGTACTTC.

At least ten counts were recorded for this clonotype. V gene TRBV6-1 combines with J gene TRBJ2-2, with D possibly matching TRBD2 (6 bases). Germline lookup yields CDR1 MNHNS and CDR2 SASEGT. The CDR3 runs to 15 residues. V was clipped by 6 bases and J by 4 bases, with 15 bases between them. CDR3 amino acids: CASRKAAGSTGELFF. The CDR3 DNA follows: TGTGCCAGCAGAAAAGCGGCGGGGAGCACCGGGGAGCTGTTTTTT.

Points on this clonotype: Given a much more abundant clone one base away, this may be a read error. V and J are TRBV7-3 and TRBJ2-5; D perhaps matches TRBD2 (5 bases). Germline CDR1 reads SGHTA; CDR2 reads FQGTGA. This CDR3 has 12 amino acids. CDR3 coding DNA: TGTGCCAGCACCTTACCGGGGGAGACCCAGTACTTC. It is translated as CASTLPGETQYF.

This sequence joins TRBV7-2 and TRBJ1-5; 11 bases are a match to TRBD1. Per the germline V gene, CDR1 is SGHTA and CDR2 is FQGNSA. Trimming at V came to 0 bases and at J to 9 bases, leaving 7 bases not matched to a gene. This CDR3 comprises 16 residues. CDR3: CASSLARTGGVRPQHF. The CDR3 bases are TGTGCCAGCAGCTTAGCGCGGACAGGGGGCGTCCGGCCCCAGCATTTT.

This clonotype was detected a few times. The CDR3 reads CASSPWRYNEQFF. CDR3 sequence (DNA): TGTGCCAGCAGTCCCTGGCGGTACAATGAGCAGTTCTTC. The chain employs TRBV6-1 and TRBJ2-1; D is undetermined. CDR3 length equals 13 residues. Per the germline V gene, CDR1 is MNHNS and CDR2 is SASEGT. Trimming pared 5 bases from V and 4 bases from J, leaving 9 bases between.